These 21 T cell receptor beta chains were sequenced from one sample in a study of OX40 agonist ivuxolimab in advanced cancers. Sequencing used immunoSEQ multiplex PCR; TCRdb keeps in-frame clones, though not all of them. The data hold 55,000 to 80,000 clones, with roughly 89% observed a single time. The sequenced sample was CD4+ or CD8+ T cells sorted from blood, obtained in a trial of the OX40 agonist ivuxolimab. Receptor source: an adult with an advanced solid tumor such as melanoma, head and neck, liver or kidney cancer.

The chain joins TRBV6-5 to TRBJ2-2, with 8 bases that match TRBD2. The V gene's germline CDR1 is MNHEY and CDR2 SVGAGI. The J segment lost 5 bases and the V segment lost 4 bases, leaving 3 bases of the junction unmatched. The CDR3 has 14 residues. CDR3 bases: TGTGCCAGCAGTTCCTTAGCGGGAACCGGGGAGCTGTTTTTT. Translation gives CASSSLAGTGELFF.

This clone showed up just once. The gene calls are TRBV10-2 and TRBJ2-1; D remains ambiguous. This CDR3 has 12 residues. Germline assignment: CDR1 WSHSY and CDR2 SAAADI. The ends were cut back, 0 bases at V and 6 bases at J, with 3 bases in the middle. CDR3 sequence (DNA): TGCGCCAGCAGTGAGTCTACCAATGAGCAGTTCTTC. It translates to CASSESTNEQFF.

This clone occurred once. The chain links TRBV27 to TRBJ2-1; D may match TRBD1 or TRBD2 (5 bases each). This CDR3 contains 15 residues. With 6 bases removed from V and 10 bases from J, the gap between germline ends came to 22 bases. Per the germline V gene, CDR1 is MNHEY and CDR2 is SMNVEV (reference sequence). The CDR3 nucleotides are TGTGCCAGCAGCCGCACCTCCCGGGGACGGTTGGAGCAGTTCTTC. Its protein is CASSRTSRGRLEQFF.

The chain recombines TRBV27 with TRBJ2-7, with D possibly TRBD2 on 5 matching bases. Germline CDR1 and CDR2: MNHEY and SMNVEV (reference sequence). This CDR3 comprises 14 residues. V lost 5 bases, J lost 0 bases, and 11 bases lay in between. In DNA, the CDR3 is TGTGCCAGCAGTACGGGGAGCTTCTCCTACGAGCAGTACTTC. Translation gives CASSTGSFSYEQYF.

The CDR3 sequence is CASSFQRGNTGELFF. In nucleotides, the CDR3 is TGTGCCAGCAGTTTCCAGCGGGGGAACACCGGGGAGCTGTTTTTT. V and J are TRBV27 and TRBJ2-2; 7 bases line up with TRBD2. The length of the CDR3 is 15 residues. V shed 3 bases and J 1 base; nucleotides not matched to a gene: 2. CDR1 and CDR2 from the germline V gene are MNHEY and SMNVEV (reference sequence).

This chain uses TRBV7-3 with TRBJ2-6; D gene uncertain. The germline V and J ends were trimmed by 5 bases and 0 bases, with 5 bases remaining between them. This CDR3 contains 14 residues. CDR1 is SGHTA, CDR2 FQGTGA, per germline. CDR3 region: CASSPLSGANVLTF. Here the CDR3 DNA reads TGTGCCAGCAGCCCCCTCTCTGGGGCCAACGTCCTGACTTTC.

The rearrangement uses TRBV13 and TRBJ2-2, with 7 positions matching TRBD1. CDR1 is PRHDT and CDR2 is FYEKMQ in the germline V gene (reference sequence). This CDR3 spans 15 amino acids. J lost 4 bases, V lost 8 bases, and 10 bases had no gene match. This chain's CDR3 is CASSTGPGGTGELFF. The CDR3, as DNA: TGTGCCAGCTCGACCGGCCCAGGGGGCACCGGGGAGCTGTTTTTT.

The V call is TRBV18, the J call TRBJ2-7; D is perhaps TRBD1 (7 bases). The CDR3 loop spans 13 amino acids. Trimming pared 6 bases from V and 5 bases from J, leaving 14 bases between. CDR1 KGHSH and CDR2 LQKENI come from the germline V gene. The CDR3 DNA sequence: TGTGCCAGCTCCGGAGACAGGGAGGACGAGCAGTACTTC. Its protein is CASSGDREDEQYF. Full variable domain (outside the CDR3, taken from reference TRBV18 and TRBJ2-7): NAGVMQNPRHLVRRRGQEARLRCSPMKGHSHVYWYRQLPEEGLKFMVYLQKENIIDESGMPKERFSAEFPKEGPSILRIQQVVRGDSAAYFCASSGDREDEQYFGPGTRLTVT.

This chain connects TRBV30 to TRBJ2-2; D gene ambiguous. The CDR3 is 12 amino acids. Trimming shortened V by 3 bases and J by 5 bases, and 7 bases separated the two germline ends. Germline CDR1 and CDR2: GTSNPN and SVGIG (reference sequence). The CDR3 sequence: CAWSSRTGELFF. DNA for the CDR3: TGTGCCTGGAGCTCAAGGACCGGGGAGCTGTTTTTT.

The V call is TRBV4-1, the J call TRBJ2-7; D remains ambiguous. Germline V lookup: CDR1 MGHRA, CDR2 YSYEKL. Trimming shortened V by 3 bases and J by 2 bases, and 8 bases separated the two germline ends. CDR3 length: 13 residues. The CDR3 DNA reads as TGCGCCAGCAGCCAGGCGGTTACCTACGAGCAGTACTTC. Translating it yields CASSQAVTYEQYF.

This clone was observed once. CDR3 DNA: TGTGCCAGCAGAACGGGGGCCTACGAGCAGTACTTC. Protein product: CASRTGAYEQYF. V and J are TRBV27 and TRBJ2-7, with D perhaps TRBD2 (6 bases). V shed 6 bases and J shed 2 bases, with 8 bases lying between them. CDR1 and CDR2 from the germline V gene are MNHEY and SMNVEV (reference sequence). The CDR3 is 12 amino acids.

The chain employs TRBV7-6 and TRBJ2-6, with D uncertain. Trimming removed 1 base from V and 0 bases from J, with 13 bases in between. Germline V gene lookup returns CDR1 SGHVS and CDR2 FNYEAQ. CDR3 size: 18 residues. Here the CDR3 DNA reads TGTGCCAGCAGCTTAGATCCCAACTTACCCTCTGGGGCCAACGTCCTGACTTTC. Protein product: CASSLDPNLPSGANVLTF.

V and J are TRBV29-1 and TRBJ1-2; D remains unclear. V lost 6 bases to trimming and J lost 1 base, with 12 bases between them. Germline V gene data show CDR1 as SQVTM and CDR2 as ANQGSEA. This CDR3 contains 13 residues. CDR3: CSVQDGYNYGYTF. CDR3 in DNA: TGCAGCGTCCAGGACGGGTATAACTATGGCTACACCTTC.

This clone has a handful of counts. The chain uses TRBV28 and TRBJ2-3, with no clear D. The CDR3 length is 14 residues. The germline V and J ends were trimmed by 6 bases and 2 bases, with 12 bases remaining between them. Germline V gene lookup returns CDR1 MDHEN and CDR2 SYDVKM. For the CDR3, the DNA is TGTGCCAGCAGGTGGACCCAACCCACAGATACGCAGTATTTT. Its translation is CASRWTQPTDTQYF.

The V call is TRBV5-5, the J call TRBJ2-7; D not certain. Trimming left V 0 bases short and J 4 bases short, with 5 bases between. This CDR3 contains 12 residues. Germline V gene sequence: CDR1 SGHKS, CDR2 YYEKEE (reference sequence). CDR3 DNA: TGTGCCAGCAGCTTGGGAGGATACGAGCAGTACTTC. It encodes CASSLGGYEQYF.

The genes are TRBV7-2 and TRBJ2-1; TRBD2 is a possible D gene (6 bases). This CDR3 contains 15 residues. Germline values: CDR1 SGHTA, CDR2 FQGNSA. V lost 5 bases and J 6 bases, leaving 17 bases between the germline ends. CDR3 loop: CASSADPGTSNEQFF. In DNA, the CDR3 is TGTGCCAGCAGCGCAGACCCCGGGACTTCCAATGAGCAGTTCTTC.

This chain uses TRBV27 with TRBJ2-2; tentative D call: TRBD2 (6 bases). CDR1 MNHEY and CDR2 SMNVEV come from the germline V gene (reference sequence). The V and J ends lost 3 bases and 6 bases respectively, with 11 bases between them. The CDR3 has 14 amino acids. CDR3 residues: CASSFGGLAGELFF. The CDR3, as DNA: TGTGCCAGCAGTTTTGGGGGGTTAGCCGGGGAGCTGTTTTTT.

V usage is TRBV5-8 and J usage is TRBJ1-4, with 10 bases that match TRBD1. The germline CDR1 and CDR2 sequences are SGHTS and YDEGEE. This CDR3 region has 15 residues. Unmatched junction bases numbered 6, after V lost 4 bases and J lost 6 bases. The CDR3: CASSLAGTGDEKLFF. Written as DNA, the CDR3 is TGTGCCAGCAGCCTTGCGGGGACAGGGGATGAAAAACTGTTTTTT.

The CDR3 sequence is CASSLARTSGTYEQYF. CDR3 nucleotide sequence: TGTGCCAGCAGTTTAGCGAGGACTAGCGGAACCTACGAGCAGTACTTC. The V and J genes are TRBV27 and TRBJ2-5; TRBD2 agrees at 10 bases. The J call may not be correct, given that the DNA end is closer to TRBJ2-7. The germline V gene has CDR1 MNHEY and CDR2 SMNVEV (reference sequence). There are 16 residues in the CDR3.

The CDR3 loop is CASSLGSQGSYQPQHF. CDR3 bases: TGTGCCAGCAGCTTAGGTTCCCAGGGCAGCTATCAGCCCCAGCATTTT. This sequence joins TRBV7-8 and TRBJ1-5, with D maybe TRBD1 (5 bases). CDR1 is SGHVS, CDR2 FQNEAQ, per germline. There are 16 residues in the CDR3. Trimming shortened V by 1 base and J by 5 bases, and 15 bases separated the two germline ends. The full variable domain, completed using reference TRBV7-8 and TRBJ1-5, is GAGVSQSPRYKVAKRGQDVALRCDPISGHVSLFWYQQALGQGPEFLTYFQNEAQLDKSGLPSDRFFAERPEGSVSTLKIQRTQQEDSAVYLCASSLGSQGSYQPQHFGDGTRLSIL.

The V call is TRBV5-1, the J call TRBJ1-1, with 8 bases matching TRBD1. With V trimmed by 4 bases and J by 0 bases, 5 bases remained unmatched. Germline V gene sequence: CDR1 SGHRS, CDR2 YFSETQ. This CDR3 has 15 residues. CDR3 in DNA: TGCGCCAGCAGCGCGTACAGGGGGATGAACACTGAAGCTTTCTTT. Translation: CASSAYRGMNTEAFF.